This TCR beta chain comes out of a study of vaccination effects on CD4 cells after COVID-19. Between days 9 and 11 of culture, CD4+ T cells were separated out. IL-2 medium supplanted half the medium on days 3 and 7. Profiling relied on immunoSEQ multiplex PCR, and the TCRdb table lists in-frame clones only, not all of them. Of around 40,000 clones listed, around 63% are singletons. This clone has more than one count but fewer than ten. As yet, its antigen is unknown. CDR1 SGHDN and CDR2 FVKESK come from the germline V gene. CDR3 size: 12 residues. V was pared by 0 bases and J by 10 bases, with 10 bases between.

The receptor was derived from a human donor who received a COVID-19 vaccine. Material: CD4+ T cells from PBMCs cultured without peptide, obtained before COVID-19 vaccination. This chain links TRBV14 with TRBJ2-7, with D unresolved. CDR3 amino acids: CASSQDFGPQYF. The CDR3 DNA follows: TGTGCCAGCAGCCAAGATTTCGGACCACAGTACTTC.